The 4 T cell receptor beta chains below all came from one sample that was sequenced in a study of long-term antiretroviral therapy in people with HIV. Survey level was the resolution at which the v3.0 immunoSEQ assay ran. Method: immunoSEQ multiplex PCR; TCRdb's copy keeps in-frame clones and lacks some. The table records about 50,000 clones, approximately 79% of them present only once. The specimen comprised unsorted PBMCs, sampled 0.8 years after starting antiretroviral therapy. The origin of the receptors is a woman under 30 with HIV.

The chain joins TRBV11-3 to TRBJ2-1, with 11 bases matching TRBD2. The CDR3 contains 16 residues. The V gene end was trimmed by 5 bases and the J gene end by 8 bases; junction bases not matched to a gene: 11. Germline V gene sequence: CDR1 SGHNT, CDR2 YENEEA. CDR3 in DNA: TGTGCCAGCAGCCCCGAGACTAGCGGGAAAGGGGATGAGCAGTTCTTC. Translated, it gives CASSPETSGKGDEQFF.

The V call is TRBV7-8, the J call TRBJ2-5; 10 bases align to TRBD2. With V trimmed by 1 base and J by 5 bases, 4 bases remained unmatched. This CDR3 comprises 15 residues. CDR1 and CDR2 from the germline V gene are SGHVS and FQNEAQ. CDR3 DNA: TGTGCCAGCAGCTTAGTTGTTAGCGGGAGGGAGACCCAGTACTTC. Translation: CASSLVVSGRETQYF.

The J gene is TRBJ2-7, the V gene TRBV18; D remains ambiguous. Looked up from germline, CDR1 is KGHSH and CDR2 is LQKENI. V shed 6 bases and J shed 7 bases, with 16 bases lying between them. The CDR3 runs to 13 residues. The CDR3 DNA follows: TGTGCCAGCTCTCCCAAGTCCCCCGATGAGCAGTACTTC. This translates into CASSPKSPDEQYF.

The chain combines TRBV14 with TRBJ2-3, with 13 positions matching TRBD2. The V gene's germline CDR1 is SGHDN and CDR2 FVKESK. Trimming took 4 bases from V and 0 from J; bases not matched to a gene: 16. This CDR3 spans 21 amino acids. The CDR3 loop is CASSRPTGTSGAPRSTDTQYF. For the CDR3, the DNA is TGTGCCAGCAGCCGACCAACAGGGACTAGCGGGGCTCCTAGGAGCACAGATACGCAGTATTTT.